The TCR beta chain under discussion was sequenced for a study of Graves' ophthalmopathy and Graves' hyperthyroidism. Study-wide findings and caveats: Most expanded thyroid clonotypes above 0.001 frequency also appeared in blood.

V trimming: 6 bases; J trimming: 11 bases; junction bases outside the gene matches: 13. This CDR3 is 14 amino acids long. CDR1 and CDR2 (germline): DFQATT, SNEGSKA (reference sequence). From RNA, the CDR3 regions of TCR beta chains were amplified and sequenced. First-round RT-PCR used HTBI primers; second-round multiplex PCR followed. One entry per CDR3 protein, called by TCRdb with MiXCR from the multiplex PCR reads. Altogether over a million distinct CDR3 sequences are present, 35% to 40% being singletons, with the ten largest covering 8.5% to 14%. In regard to this clonotype: Its antigen is undetermined.

None of the included patients had other autoimmune diseases, uncontrolled infections, pregnancy or lactation, as these led to exclusion. The sequence derives from an adult man with Graves' hyperthyroidism. Sequencing input: peripheral blood or thyroid tissue (not recorded which). The gene calls are TRBV20-1 and TRBJ1-6; 7 positions agree with TRBD1. The CDR3 sequence: CSASRQGGRAPLHF. The CDR3 nucleotides are TGCAGTGCCAGTAGACAGGGCGGTCGAGCACCCCTCCACTTT.